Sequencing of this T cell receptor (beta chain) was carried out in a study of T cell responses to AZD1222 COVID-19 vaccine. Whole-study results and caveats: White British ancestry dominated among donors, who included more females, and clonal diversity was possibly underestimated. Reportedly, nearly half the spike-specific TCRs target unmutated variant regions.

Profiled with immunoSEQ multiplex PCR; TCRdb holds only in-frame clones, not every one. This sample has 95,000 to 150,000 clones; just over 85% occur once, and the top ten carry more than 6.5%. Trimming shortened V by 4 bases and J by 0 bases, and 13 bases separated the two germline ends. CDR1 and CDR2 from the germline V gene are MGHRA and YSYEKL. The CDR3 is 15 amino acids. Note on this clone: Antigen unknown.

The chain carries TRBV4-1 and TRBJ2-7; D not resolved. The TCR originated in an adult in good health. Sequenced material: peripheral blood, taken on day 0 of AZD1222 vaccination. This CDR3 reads CASSRRLEDSYEQYF. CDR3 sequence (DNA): TGCGCCAGCAGCCGCCGTCTTGAGGACTCCTACGAGCAGTACTTC.